This T cell receptor beta chain originates from a study of control samples from healthy donors and cancer patients. V shed 0 bases and J shed 3 bases, with 12 bases lying between them. Per the germline V gene, CDR1 is SGHRS and CDR2 is YFSETQ. The CDR3 runs 15 residues. The method was immunoSEQ multiplex PCR; TCRdb's version includes in-frame clones alone and lacks a portion of them. The sample records roughly 70,000 clones, over 75% being singletons. Sequencing used blood. The chain is built from TRBV5-1 and TRBJ1-2, with D uncertain. This receptor was identified in a man aged 45-65 years in good health. CDR3 DNA: TGCGCCAGCAGCTTGGATGGCTCAACGTACTATGGCTACACCTTC. It is translated as CASSLDGSTYYGYTF. The full variable domain, with the rest looked up from reference TRBV5-1 and TRBJ1-2, is KAGVTQTPRYLIKTRGQQVTLSCSPISGHRSVSWYQQTPGQGLQFLFEYFSETQRNKGNFPGRFSGRQFSNSRSEMNVSTLELGDSALYLCASSLDGSTYYGYTFGSGTRLTVV.